The clone carrying this TCR beta chain was seen once. No antigen is known for it. Naive CD8 cells lacked CD45RO and underwent positive selection for CCR7, leaving out terminally differentiated effector memory CD45RA+ cells. The data were taken from a study of shared clonotypes between healthy human individuals. Study summary: Used for every donor were three CD4 naive, three CD4 memory, two CD8 naive and one CD8 memory plate.

Some 30,000 T cell genomes (approximately 0.2 ug DNA) went into each sorted-subset replicate. TCRdb's table, derived via immunoSEQ multiplex PCR, lists solely in-frame clones and lacks some. Here the sample spans over 2 million clones, over 85% being singletons. Study results and caveats: Roughly 4.7% was the fraction of naive CD4 clonotypes found shared across a few donors.

Trimming stripped 0 bases from V and 3 bases from J, with 24 bases between. Germline values: CDR1 SGHDN, CDR2 FVKESK. The CDR3 has 19 residues. The chain links TRBV14 to TRBJ2-7; perhaps TRBD1 as D (6 bases). This clonotype was obtained from a man between 18 and 35 years old in good health. The specimen sequenced was naive CD8+ T cells sorted from blood. In DNA, the CDR3 is TGTGCCAGCAGCCAAGATCAGACCGGGGAGTTTTCAGGGGACTACGAGCAGTACTTC. Its translation: CASSQDQTGEFSGDYEQYF.